This T cell receptor beta chain was captured in a study of blood T cell repertoires in COVID-19. Study information: Spain, Italy and the United States supplied samples that represented acute and convalescent COVID-19.

Assay: immunoSEQ multiplex PCR; the TCRdb copy retains only in-frame clones and omits some. The sample lists roughly 300,000 clones, approximately 90% occurring once. CDR3 length: 15 amino acids. The germline V and J ends were trimmed by 3 bases and 4 bases, with 16 bases remaining between them. Germline CDR1 KGHSH, CDR2 LQKENI. The study assigned cohorts using participant-reported clinical history. Sequencing was carried out using PBMCs or T cells enriched from blood (not recorded which). This clonotype originated in a woman between 40 and 55 years old with acute COVID-19. V gene TRBV18 combines with J gene TRBJ2-7; D may be TRBD1 (6 bases). The CDR3 nucleotides are TGTGCCAGCTCACCCCCCGGGACCAGGGGTTACGAGCAGTACTTC. The encoded protein is CASSPPGTRGYEQYF. The variable domain in full, with the rest retrieved from reference TRBV18 and TRBJ2-7, is NAGVMQNPRHLVRRRGQEARLRCSPMKGHSHVYWYRQLPEEGLKFMVYLQKENIIDESGMPKERFSAEFPKEGPSILRIQQVVRGDSAAYFCASSPPGTRGYEQYFGPGTRLTVT.